This is a list of T cell receptor beta chains from one sample in a study of OX40 agonist ivuxolimab in advanced cancers. TCRdb's table, derived via immunoSEQ multiplex PCR, lists solely in-frame clones and lacks some. The table includes about 19,000 clones, 85% to 90% detected once. The source material was CD4+ or CD8+ T cells sorted from blood, sampled in a trial of the OX40 agonist ivuxolimab. Every receptor here comes from an adult with an advanced solid tumor such as melanoma, head and neck, liver or kidney cancer. CDR3s include the opening cysteine and the closing phenylalanine or tryptophan. A D gene is named only where the DNA matches it firmly. Size is omitted from some rows. Given values are once, few, many or a class for expanded clones.

d_call: -; j_call: TRBJ2-3; v_call: TRBV27; clone_size: -; cdr3_nt: TGTGCCAGCAGTGGTAGCTTCTCCACGGATACGCAGTATTTT; cdr3_aa: CASSGSFSTDTQYF
d_call: -; j_call: TRBJ1-2; v_call: TRBV29-1; clone_size: -; cdr3_nt: TGCAGCGTTGAAGATCCTTCCCCCTATGGCTACACCTTC; cdr3_aa: CSVEDPSPYGYTF
d_call: -; j_call: TRBJ2-5; v_call: TRBV7-4; clone_size: -; cdr3_nt: TGTGCCAGCAGCTTAGTCGGGATCCAAGAGACCCAGTACTTC; cdr3_aa: CASSLVGIQETQYF
d_call: TRBD2; j_call: TRBJ2-3; v_call: TRBV2; clone_size: -; cdr3_nt: TGTGCCATTCCTAAACTAGCGGGAGGCCGAACTGGGAGCACAGATACGCAGTATTTT; cdr3_aa: CAIPKLAGGRTGSTDTQYF
d_call: -; j_call: TRBJ2-5; v_call: TRBV21-1; clone_size: -; cdr3_nt: TGTGCCAGCAGCAAAAGACTAGCGGGAAAGTACCAAGAGACCCAGTACTTC; cdr3_aa: CASSKRLAGKYQETQYF
d_call: TRBD1; j_call: TRBJ1-5; v_call: TRBV7-6; clone_size: -; cdr3_nt: TGTGCCAGCAGCTTCGGGACAGGGAACAATCAGCCCCAGCATTTT; cdr3_aa: CASSFGTGNNQPQHF
d_call: -; j_call: TRBJ1-5; v_call: TRBV5-6; clone_size: -; cdr3_nt: TGTGCCAGCAGCTTGGAGGGGGGTCAGCCCCAGCATTTT; cdr3_aa: CASSLEGGQPQHF
d_call: -; j_call: TRBJ1-1; v_call: TRBV21-1; clone_size: once; cdr3_nt: TGTGCCAGCAGCAAAGGAGGAGTCGCCAGGGGGCGATTTATGCGGAACACTGAAGCTTTCTTT; cdr3_aa: CASSKGGVARGRFMRNTEAFF
d_call: -; j_call: TRBJ1-1; v_call: TRBV4-1; clone_size: -; cdr3_nt: TGCGCCAGCAGCCCCCAACCCCCACTGGGGGTAAACACTGAAGCTTTCTTT; cdr3_aa: CASSPQPPLGVNTEAFF
d_call: -; j_call: TRBJ2-7; v_call: TRBV14; clone_size: -; cdr3_nt: TGTGCCAGCAGCCAAGAGGGCCCAGACGACGAGCAGTACTTC; cdr3_aa: CASSQEGPDDEQYF
d_call: -; j_call: TRBJ2-7; v_call: TRBV7-9; clone_size: -; cdr3_nt: TGTGCCAGCAGCTTGGGCGGACAGATCTCCTACGAGCAGTACTTC; cdr3_aa: CASSLGGQISYEQYF
d_call: -; j_call: TRBJ1-3; v_call: TRBV9; clone_size: -; cdr3_nt: TGTGCCAGCAGCGTAGATAGTGGGAACACCATATATTTT; cdr3_aa: CASSVDSGNTIYF
d_call: -; j_call: TRBJ2-1; v_call: TRBV7-3; clone_size: -; cdr3_nt: TGTGCCAGCAGCCACGGCATAGCGGACGACAATGAGCAGTTCTTC; cdr3_aa: CASSHGIADDNEQFF
d_call: -; j_call: TRBJ2-3; v_call: TRBV29-1; clone_size: -; cdr3_nt: TGCAGCGTTGTTCGGGGACTCGGGAGTGGGGTGGCAGATACGCAGTATTTT; cdr3_aa: CSVVRGLGSGVADTQYF
d_call: -; j_call: TRBJ1-2; v_call: TRBV19; clone_size: -; cdr3_nt: TGTGCCAGCACACAACGGGTTTTCTATGGCTACACCTTC; cdr3_aa: CASTQRVFYGYTF
d_call: TRBD1; j_call: TRBJ2-3; v_call: TRBV29-1; clone_size: -; cdr3_nt: TGCAGCCTCCTAGGATCAACCGGGACAGGGAGGCAACGGGGAAGCACAGATACGCAGTATTTT; cdr3_aa: CSLLGSTGTGRQRGSTDTQYF
d_call: -; j_call: TRBJ2-5; v_call: TRBV4-2; clone_size: -; cdr3_nt: TGTGCCAGCAGCCAAGAAACAGGCTTCGAGACCCAGTACTTC; cdr3_aa: CASSQETGFETQYF
d_call: -; j_call: TRBJ2-1; v_call: TRBV10-2; clone_size: -; cdr3_nt: TGCGCCAGCAGTGTCTTGGGTCCATACAATGAGCAGTTCTTC; cdr3_aa: CASSVLGPYNEQFF
d_call: -; j_call: TRBJ2-7; v_call: TRBV6-5; clone_size: -; cdr3_nt: TGTGCCAGCAGTTATGGCCCCGGGGCCGAGCAGTACTTC; cdr3_aa: CASSYGPGAEQYF
d_call: TRBD2; j_call: TRBJ2-1; v_call: TRBV9; clone_size: -; cdr3_nt: TGTGCCAGCAGCGTAGCTCCCTTTAGCGGGAGCTATGAGCAGTTCTTC; cdr3_aa: CASSVAPFSGSYEQFF
d_call: -; j_call: TRBJ2-1; v_call: TRBV7-9; clone_size: -; cdr3_nt: TGTGCCAGCAGCCAGGGGGGTGGAGAGCAGTTCTTC; cdr3_aa: CASSQGGGEQFF
d_call: TRBD2; j_call: TRBJ2-3; v_call: TRBV29-1; clone_size: -; cdr3_nt: TGCAGCGTGAAGACTAGCCCAGATACGCAGTATTTT; cdr3_aa: CSVKTSPDTQYF
d_call: -; j_call: TRBJ1-1; v_call: TRBV6-5; clone_size: -; cdr3_nt: TGTGCCAGCAGGGCGACAGTGAGGGGAACTGAAGCTTTCTTT; cdr3_aa: CASRATVRGTEAFF
d_call: -; j_call: TRBJ2-7; v_call: TRBV19; clone_size: -; cdr3_nt: TGTGCCAGTAGTATAGCCGGGCAGCACAGCTCCTACGAGCAGTACTTC; cdr3_aa: CASSIAGQHSSYEQYF
d_call: -; j_call: TRBJ1-1; v_call: TRBV20-1; clone_size: few; cdr3_nt: TGCAGTGCGGTGACGAACACTGAAGCTTTCTTT; cdr3_aa: CSAVTNTEAFF
d_call: -; j_call: TRBJ2-3; v_call: TRBV4-1; clone_size: -; cdr3_nt: TGCGCCAGCAGCCCTCTAGAGGGAGATACGCAGTATTTT; cdr3_aa: CASSPLEGDTQYF
d_call: TRBD1; j_call: TRBJ1-4; v_call: TRBV4-3; clone_size: -; cdr3_nt: TGCGCCAGCAGCCCGGGACAGGGGTTTGAAAAACTGTTTTTT; cdr3_aa: CASSPGQGFEKLFF